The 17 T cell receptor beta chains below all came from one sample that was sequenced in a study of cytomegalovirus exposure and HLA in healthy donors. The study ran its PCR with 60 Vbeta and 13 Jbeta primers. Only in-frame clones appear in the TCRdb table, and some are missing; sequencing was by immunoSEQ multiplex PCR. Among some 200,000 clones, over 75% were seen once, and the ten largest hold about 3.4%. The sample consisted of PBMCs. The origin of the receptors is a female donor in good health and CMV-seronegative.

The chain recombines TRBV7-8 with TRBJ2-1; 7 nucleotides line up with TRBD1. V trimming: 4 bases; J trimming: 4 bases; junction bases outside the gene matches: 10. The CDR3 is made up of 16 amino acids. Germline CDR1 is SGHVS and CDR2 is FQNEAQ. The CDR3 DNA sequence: TGTGCCAGCAGCTCCGTCGGGACAGTCGAATACAATGAGCAGTTCTTC. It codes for CASSSVGTVEYNEQFF.

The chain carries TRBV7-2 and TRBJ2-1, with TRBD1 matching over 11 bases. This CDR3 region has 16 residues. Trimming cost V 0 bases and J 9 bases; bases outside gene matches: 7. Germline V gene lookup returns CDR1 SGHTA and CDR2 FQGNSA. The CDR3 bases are TGTGCCAGCAGCTTAGCCGGACAGGGGGCTATGGGTGAGCAGTTCTTC. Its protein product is CASSLAGQGAMGEQFF.

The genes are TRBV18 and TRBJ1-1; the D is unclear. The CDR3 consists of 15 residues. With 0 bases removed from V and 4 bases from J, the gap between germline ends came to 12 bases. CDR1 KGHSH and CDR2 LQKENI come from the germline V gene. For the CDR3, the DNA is TGTGCCAGCTCACCACCTTCCGGGGAAAGCACTGAAGCTTTCTTT. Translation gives CASSPPSGESTEAFF. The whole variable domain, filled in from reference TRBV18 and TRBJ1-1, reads NAGVMQNPRHLVRRRGQEARLRCSPMKGHSHVYWYRQLPEEGLKFMVYLQKENIIDESGMPKERFSAEFPKEGPSILRIQQVVRGDSAAYFCASSPPSGESTEAFFGQGTRLTVV.

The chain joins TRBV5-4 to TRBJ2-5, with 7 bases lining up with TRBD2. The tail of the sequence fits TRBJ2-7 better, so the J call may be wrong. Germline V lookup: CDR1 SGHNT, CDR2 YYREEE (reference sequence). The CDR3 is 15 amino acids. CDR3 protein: CASSFNGGSTYEQYF. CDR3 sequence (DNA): TGTGCCAGCAGCTTCAACGGGGGGTCCACCTACGAGCAGTACTTC.

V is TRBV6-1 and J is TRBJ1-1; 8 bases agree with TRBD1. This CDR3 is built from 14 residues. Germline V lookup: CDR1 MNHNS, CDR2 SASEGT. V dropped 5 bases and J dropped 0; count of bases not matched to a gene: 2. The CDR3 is CASSLTGVNTEAFF. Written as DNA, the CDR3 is TGTGCCAGCAGTCTGACAGGGGTGAACACTGAAGCTTTCTTT.

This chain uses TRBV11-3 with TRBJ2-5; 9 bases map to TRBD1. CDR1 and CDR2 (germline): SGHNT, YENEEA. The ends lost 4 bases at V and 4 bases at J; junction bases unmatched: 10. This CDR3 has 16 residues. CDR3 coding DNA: TGTGCCAGCAGCTCAACCGGGACAGGGCAGGGAGAGACCCAGTACTTC. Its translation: CASSSTGTGQGETQYF.

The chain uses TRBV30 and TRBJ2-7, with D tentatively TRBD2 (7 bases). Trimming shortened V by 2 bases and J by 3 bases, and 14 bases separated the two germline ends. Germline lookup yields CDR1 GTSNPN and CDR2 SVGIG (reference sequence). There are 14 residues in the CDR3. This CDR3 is CAWSPPRGGYEQYF. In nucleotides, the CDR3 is TGTGCCTGGAGTCCCCCGAGGGGGGGCTACGAGCAGTACTTC.

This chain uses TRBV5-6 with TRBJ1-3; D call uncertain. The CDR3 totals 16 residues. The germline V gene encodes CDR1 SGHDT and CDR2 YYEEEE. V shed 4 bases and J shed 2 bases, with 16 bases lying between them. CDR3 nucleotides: TGTGCCAGCAGCCCTAGGCGGCCTTATCCTGGAAACACCATATATTTT. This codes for CASSPRRPYPGNTIYF.

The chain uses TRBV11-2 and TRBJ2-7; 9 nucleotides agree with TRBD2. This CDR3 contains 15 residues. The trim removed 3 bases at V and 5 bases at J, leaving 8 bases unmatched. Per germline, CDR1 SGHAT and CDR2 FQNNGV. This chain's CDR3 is CASSFHSGGWNEQYF. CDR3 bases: TGTGCCAGCAGCTTCCATAGCGGGGGCTGGAACGAGCAGTACTTC.

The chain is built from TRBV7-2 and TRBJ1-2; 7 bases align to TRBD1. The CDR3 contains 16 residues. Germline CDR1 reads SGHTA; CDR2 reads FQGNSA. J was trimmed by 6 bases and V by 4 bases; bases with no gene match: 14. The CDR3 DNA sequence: TGTGCCAGCAGCTCCCCAGGGGGTGGCCCTAGGGATGGCTACACCTTC. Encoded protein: CASSSPGGGPRDGYTF.

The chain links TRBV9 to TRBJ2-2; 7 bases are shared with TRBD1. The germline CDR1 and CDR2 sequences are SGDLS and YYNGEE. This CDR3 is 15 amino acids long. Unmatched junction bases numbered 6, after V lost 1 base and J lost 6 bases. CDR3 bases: TGTGCCAGCAGCGTACGAGGGGGCATTCCCGGGGAGCTGTTTTTT. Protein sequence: CASSVRGGIPGELFF.

CDR3 DNA: TGTGCCAGCAGTTTATGGGGACAGGCCCTCAATCAGCCCCAGCATTTT. The encoded protein is CASSLWGQALNQPQHF. V is TRBV28 and J is TRBJ1-5, with 8 positions matching TRBD1. This CDR3 is 16 amino acids long. In germline, CDR1 is MDHEN, CDR2 SYDVKM. V was pared by 0 bases and J by 3 bases, with 4 bases of the junction left unmatched.

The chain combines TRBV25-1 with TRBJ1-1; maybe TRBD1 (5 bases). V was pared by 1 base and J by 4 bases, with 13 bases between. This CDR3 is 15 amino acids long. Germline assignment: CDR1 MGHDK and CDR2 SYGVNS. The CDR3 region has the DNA TGTGCCAGCAGTGAATTGGCGGGGCCGGGCACTGAAGCTTTCTTT. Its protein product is CASSELAGPGTEAFF. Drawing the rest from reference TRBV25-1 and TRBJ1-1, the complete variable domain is EADIYQTPRYLVIGTGKKITLECSQTMGHDKMYWYQQDPGMELHLIHYSYGVNSTEKGDLSSESTVSRIRTEHFPLTLESARPSHTSQYLCASSELAGPGTEAFFGQGTRLTVV.

CDR3 in amino acids: CASSSLGAKQETQYF. The CDR3 DNA reads as TGTGCCAGCAGTTCTTTAGGGGCGAAACAAGAGACCCAGTACTTC. This chain joins TRBV28 and TRBJ2-5; weak D call: TRBD1 (5 bases). Germline CDR1 is MDHEN and CDR2 is SYDVKM. This CDR3 has 15 residues. The V end was cut by 4 bases, the J end by 2 bases, with 14 bases between.

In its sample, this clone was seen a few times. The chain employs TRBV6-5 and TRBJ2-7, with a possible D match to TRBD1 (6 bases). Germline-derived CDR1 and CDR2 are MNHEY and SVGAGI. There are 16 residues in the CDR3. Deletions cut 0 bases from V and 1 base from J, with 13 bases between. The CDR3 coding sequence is TGTGCCAGCAGTTACTCAGGCAGGGGACGATCCTACGAGCAGTACTTC. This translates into CASSYSGRGRSYEQYF.

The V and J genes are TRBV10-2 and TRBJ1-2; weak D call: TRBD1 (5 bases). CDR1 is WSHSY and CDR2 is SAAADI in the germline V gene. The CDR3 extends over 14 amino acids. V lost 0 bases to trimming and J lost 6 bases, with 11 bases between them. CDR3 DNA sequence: TGCGCCAGCAGTGAGTCGAAGGGGTCGCATGGCTACACCTTC. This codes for CASSESKGSHGYTF.

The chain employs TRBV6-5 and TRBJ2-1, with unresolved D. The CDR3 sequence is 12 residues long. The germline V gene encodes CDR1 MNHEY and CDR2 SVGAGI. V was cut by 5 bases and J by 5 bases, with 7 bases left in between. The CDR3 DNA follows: TGTGCCAGCAGTGCGAGAGACAATGAGCAGTTCTTC. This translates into CASSARDNEQFF.